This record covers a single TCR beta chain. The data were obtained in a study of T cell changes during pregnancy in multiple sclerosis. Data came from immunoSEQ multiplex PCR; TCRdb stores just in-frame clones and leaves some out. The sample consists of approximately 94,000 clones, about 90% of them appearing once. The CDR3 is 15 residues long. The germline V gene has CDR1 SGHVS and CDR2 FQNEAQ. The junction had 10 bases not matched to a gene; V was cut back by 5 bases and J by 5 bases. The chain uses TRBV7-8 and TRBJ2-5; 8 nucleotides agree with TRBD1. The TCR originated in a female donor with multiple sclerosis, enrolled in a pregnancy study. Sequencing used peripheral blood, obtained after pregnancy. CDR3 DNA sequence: TGTGCCAGCAGCCCAGTCCCAGGGGGCTGGGAGACCCAGTACTTC. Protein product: CASSPVPGGWETQYF.